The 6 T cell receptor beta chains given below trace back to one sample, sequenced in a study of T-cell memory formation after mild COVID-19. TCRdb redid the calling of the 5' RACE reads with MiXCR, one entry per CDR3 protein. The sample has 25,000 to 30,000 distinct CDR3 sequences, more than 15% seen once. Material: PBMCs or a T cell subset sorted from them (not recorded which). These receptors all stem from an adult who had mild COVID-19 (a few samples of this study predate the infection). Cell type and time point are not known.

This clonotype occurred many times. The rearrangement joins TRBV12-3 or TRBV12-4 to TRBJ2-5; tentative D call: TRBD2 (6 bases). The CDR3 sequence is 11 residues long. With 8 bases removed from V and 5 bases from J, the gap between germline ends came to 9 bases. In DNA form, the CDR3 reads TGTGCCAGCGGGGGGTTTGAGACCCAGTACTTC. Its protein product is CASGGFETQYF.

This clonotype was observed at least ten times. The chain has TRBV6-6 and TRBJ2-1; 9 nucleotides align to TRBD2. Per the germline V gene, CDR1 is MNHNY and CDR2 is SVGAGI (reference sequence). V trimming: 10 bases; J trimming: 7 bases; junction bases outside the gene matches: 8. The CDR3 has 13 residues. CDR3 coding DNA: TGTGCCACCGGCCGGGCGGGGGGGAATGAGCAGTTCTTC. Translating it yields CATGRAGGNEQFF.

The CDR3 loop is CASSRDSTGNEQFF. As DNA, the CDR3 is TGTGCCAGCTCACGGGACTCGACTGGCAATGAGCAGTTCTTC. The rearrangement uses TRBV18 and TRBJ2-1; D might be TRBD2 (6 bases). Trimming stripped 4 bases from V and 6 bases from J, with 13 bases between. Germline V gene data show CDR1 as KGHSH and CDR2 as LQKENI. This CDR3 is 14 amino acids long. The whole variable domain, remainder taken from reference TRBV18 and TRBJ2-1, is NAGVMQNPRHLVRRRGQEARLRCSPMKGHSHVYWYRQLPEEGLKFMVYLQKENIIDESGMPKERFSAEFPKEGPSILRIQQVVRGDSAAYFCASSRDSTGNEQFFGPGTRLTVL.

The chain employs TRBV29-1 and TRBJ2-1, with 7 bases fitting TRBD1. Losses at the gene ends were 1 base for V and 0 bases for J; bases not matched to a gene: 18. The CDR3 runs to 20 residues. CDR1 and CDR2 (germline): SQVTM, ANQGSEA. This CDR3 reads CSVEGDRLSLTGSSYNEQFF. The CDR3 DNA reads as TGCAGCGTTGAAGGGGACAGACTTTCGTTGACGGGGAGCTCCTACAATGAGCAGTTCTTC.

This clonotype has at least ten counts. The CDR3 region is CASSQQGVTEAFF. As DNA, the CDR3 is TGTGCCAGCAGCCAACAGGGGGTCACTGAAGCTTTCTTT. V gene TRBV14 combines with J gene TRBJ1-1; 7 nucleotides match TRBD1. The CDR3 contains 13 residues. Germline CDR1 and CDR2: SGHDN and FVKESK. J was trimmed by 4 bases and V by 2 bases; bases with no gene match: 1.

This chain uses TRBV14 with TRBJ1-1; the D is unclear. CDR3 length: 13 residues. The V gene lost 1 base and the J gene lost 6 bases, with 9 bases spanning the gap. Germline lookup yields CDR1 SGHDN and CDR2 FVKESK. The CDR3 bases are TGTGCCAGCAGCCAAGTCCTCCCCTCTGAAGCTTTCTTT. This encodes CASSQVLPSEAFF.